This T cell receptor beta chain was identified during a study of blood T cell repertoires in COVID-19. Study background: Donors in the United States, Italy and Spain gave samples during acute or convalescent COVID-19.

This clone was counted only a few times. Profiling relied on immunoSEQ multiplex PCR, and the TCRdb table lists in-frame clones only, not all of them. The sample includes 140,000 to 150,000 clones, roughly 76% of them seen just once. There are 14 residues in the CDR3. V was clipped by 5 bases and J by 8 bases; unmatched bases: 7. Germline V gene lookup returns CDR1 GTSNPN and CDR2 SVGIG (reference sequence). V and J are TRBV30 and TRBJ1-4, with 11 bases identical to TRBD1. The receptor's source is a human donor with acute or convalescent COVID-19. The donor label of this sample is uncertain. Material: peripheral blood. CDR3 sequence reads: CAWGRTGGAEKLFF. For the CDR3, the DNA is TGTGCCTGGGGAAGGACAGGGGGCGCCGAAAAACTGTTTTTT.